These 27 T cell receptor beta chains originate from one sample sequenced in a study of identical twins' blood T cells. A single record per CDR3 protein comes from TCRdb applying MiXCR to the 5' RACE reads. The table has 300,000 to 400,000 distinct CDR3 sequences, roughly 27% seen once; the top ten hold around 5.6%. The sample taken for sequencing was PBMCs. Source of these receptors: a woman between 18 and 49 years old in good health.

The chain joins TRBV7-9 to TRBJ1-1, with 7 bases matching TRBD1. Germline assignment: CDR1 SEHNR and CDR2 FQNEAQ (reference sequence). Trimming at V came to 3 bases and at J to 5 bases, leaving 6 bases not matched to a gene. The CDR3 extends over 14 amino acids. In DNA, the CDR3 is TGTGCCAGCAGCTTGACAGGGTTTGCAACTGAAGCTTTCTTT. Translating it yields CASSLTGFATEAFF.

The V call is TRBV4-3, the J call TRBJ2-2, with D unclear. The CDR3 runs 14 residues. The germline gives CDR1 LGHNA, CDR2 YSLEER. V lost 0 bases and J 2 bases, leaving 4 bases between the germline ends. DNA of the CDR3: TGCGCCAGCAGCCAAGAACTTAACACCGGGGAGCTGTTTTTT. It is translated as CASSQELNTGELFF.

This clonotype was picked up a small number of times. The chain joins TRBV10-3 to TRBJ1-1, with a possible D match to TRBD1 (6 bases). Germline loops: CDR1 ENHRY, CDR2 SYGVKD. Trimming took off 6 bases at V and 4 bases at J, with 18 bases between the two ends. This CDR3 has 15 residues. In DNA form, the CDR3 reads TGTGCCATCAGCGCAAGAACAGGGATCGGCACTGAAGCTTTCTTT. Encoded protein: CAISARTGIGTEAFF.

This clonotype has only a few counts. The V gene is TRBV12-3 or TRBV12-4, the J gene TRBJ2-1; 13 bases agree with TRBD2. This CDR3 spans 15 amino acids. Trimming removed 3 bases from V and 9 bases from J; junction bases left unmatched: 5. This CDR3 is CASSFGLAGVVEQFF. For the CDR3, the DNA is TGTGCCAGCAGTTTCGGACTAGCGGGAGTGGTTGAGCAGTTCTTC.

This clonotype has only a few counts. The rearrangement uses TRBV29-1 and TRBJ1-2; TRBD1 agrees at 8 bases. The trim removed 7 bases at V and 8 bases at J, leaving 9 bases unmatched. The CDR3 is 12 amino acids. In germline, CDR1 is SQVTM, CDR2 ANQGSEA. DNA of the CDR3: TGCAGCGCAACAGGGGGAAGACAGGGCTACACCTTC. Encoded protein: CSATGGRQGYTF.

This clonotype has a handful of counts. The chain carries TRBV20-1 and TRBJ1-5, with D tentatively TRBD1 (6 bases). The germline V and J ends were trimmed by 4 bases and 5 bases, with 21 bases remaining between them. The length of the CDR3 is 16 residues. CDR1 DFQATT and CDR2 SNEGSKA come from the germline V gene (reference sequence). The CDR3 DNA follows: TGCAGTGCTACCCAGCACAGGGAGGGAATGGATCAGCCCCAGCATTTT. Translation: CSATQHREGMDQPQHF.

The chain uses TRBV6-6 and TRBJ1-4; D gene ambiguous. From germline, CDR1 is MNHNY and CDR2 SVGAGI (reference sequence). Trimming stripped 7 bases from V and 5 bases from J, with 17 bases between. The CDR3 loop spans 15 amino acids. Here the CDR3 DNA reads TGTGCCAGCACCCGCGCTACACGAGCAAATGAAAAACTGTTTTTT. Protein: CASTRATRANEKLFF.

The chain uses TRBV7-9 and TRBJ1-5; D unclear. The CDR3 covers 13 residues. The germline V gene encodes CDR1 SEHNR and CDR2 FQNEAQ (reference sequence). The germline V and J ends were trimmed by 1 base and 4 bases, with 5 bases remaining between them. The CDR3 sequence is CASSLELNQPQHF. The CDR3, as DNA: TGTGCCAGCAGCTTAGAGTTAAATCAGCCCCAGCATTTT.

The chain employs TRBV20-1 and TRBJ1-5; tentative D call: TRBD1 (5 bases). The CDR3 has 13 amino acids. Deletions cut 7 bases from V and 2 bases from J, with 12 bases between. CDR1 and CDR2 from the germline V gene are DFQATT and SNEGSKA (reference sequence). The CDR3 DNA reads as TGCAGTGTCCCTTCACAGGGCAATCAGCCCCAGCATTTT. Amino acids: CSVPSQGNQPQHF.

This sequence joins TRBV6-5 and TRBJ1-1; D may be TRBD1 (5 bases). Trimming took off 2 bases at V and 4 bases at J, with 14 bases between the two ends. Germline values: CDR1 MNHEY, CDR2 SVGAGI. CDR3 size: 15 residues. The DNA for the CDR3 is TGTGCCAGCAGTTACGGGGGGGTGGCGGGCACTGAAGCTTTCTTT. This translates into CASSYGGVAGTEAFF.

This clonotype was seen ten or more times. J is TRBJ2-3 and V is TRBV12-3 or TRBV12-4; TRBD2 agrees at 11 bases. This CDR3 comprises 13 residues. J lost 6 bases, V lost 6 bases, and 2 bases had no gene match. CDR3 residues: CASSPSGGDTQYF. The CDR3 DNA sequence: TGTGCCAGCAGCCCTAGCGGGGGGGATACGCAGTATTTT.

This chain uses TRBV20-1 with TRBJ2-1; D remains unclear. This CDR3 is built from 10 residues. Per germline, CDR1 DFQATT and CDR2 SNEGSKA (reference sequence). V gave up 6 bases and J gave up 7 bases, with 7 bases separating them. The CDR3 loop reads CSALKNEQFF. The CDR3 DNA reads TGCAGTGCGCTAAAGAATGAGCAGTTCTTC.

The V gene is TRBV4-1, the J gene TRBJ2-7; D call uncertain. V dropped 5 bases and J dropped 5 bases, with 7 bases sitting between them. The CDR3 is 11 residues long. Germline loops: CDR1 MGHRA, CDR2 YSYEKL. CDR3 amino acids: CASSRNDEQYF. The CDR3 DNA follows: TGCGCCAGCAGCAGGAATGACGAGCAGTACTTC.

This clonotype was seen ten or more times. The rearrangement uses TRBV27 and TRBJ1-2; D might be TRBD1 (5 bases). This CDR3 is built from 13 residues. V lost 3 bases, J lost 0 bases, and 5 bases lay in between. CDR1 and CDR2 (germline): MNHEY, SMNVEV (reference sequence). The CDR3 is CASSLGANYGYTF. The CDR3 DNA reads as TGTGCCAGCAGTTTGGGGGCTAACTATGGCTACACCTTC.

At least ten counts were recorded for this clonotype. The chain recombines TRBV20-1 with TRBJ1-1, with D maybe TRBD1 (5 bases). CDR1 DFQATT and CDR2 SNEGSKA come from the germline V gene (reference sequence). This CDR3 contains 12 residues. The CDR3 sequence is CGVGRGNTEAFF. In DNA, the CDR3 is TGCGGCGTCGGAAGGGGTAACACTGAAGCTTTCTTT.

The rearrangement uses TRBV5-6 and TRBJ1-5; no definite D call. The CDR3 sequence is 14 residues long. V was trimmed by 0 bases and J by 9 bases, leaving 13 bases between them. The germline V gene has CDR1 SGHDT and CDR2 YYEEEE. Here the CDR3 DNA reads TGTGCCAGCAGCTTGGGGAGGCGAGGTCCGCCCCAGCATTTT. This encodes CASSLGRRGPPQHF.

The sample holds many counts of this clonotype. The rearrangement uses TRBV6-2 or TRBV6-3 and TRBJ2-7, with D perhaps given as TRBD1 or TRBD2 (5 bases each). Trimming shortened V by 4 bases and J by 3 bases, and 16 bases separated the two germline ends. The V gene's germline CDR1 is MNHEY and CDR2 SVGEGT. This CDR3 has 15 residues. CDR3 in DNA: TGTGCCAGCAGTTTCCCCCGGGACGGCAACTACGAGCAGTACTTC. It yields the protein CASSFPRDGNYEQYF.

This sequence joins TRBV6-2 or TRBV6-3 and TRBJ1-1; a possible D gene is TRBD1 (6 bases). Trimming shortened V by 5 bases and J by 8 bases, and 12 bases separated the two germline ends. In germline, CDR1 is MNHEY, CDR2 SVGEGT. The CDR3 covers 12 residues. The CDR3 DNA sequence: TGTGCCAGCAGTGACCCCGACAGGGAAGCTTTCTTT. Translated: CASSDPDREAFF.

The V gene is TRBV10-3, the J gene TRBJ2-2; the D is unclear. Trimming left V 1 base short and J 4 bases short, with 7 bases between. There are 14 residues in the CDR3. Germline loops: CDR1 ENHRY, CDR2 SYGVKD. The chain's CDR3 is CAISELKPTGELFF. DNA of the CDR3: TGTGCCATCAGTGAGTTAAAGCCCACCGGGGAGCTGTTTTTT.

DNA for the CDR3: TGTGCCAGCGGCAGTAGCTCCTATAATTCACCCCTCCACTTT. Its translation: CASGSSSYNSPLHF. V usage is TRBV27 and J usage is TRBJ1-6; no firm D call. Germline V gene data show CDR1 as MNHEY and CDR2 as SMNVEV (reference sequence). There are 14 residues in the CDR3. Trimming left V 8 bases short and J 0 bases short, with 8 bases between.

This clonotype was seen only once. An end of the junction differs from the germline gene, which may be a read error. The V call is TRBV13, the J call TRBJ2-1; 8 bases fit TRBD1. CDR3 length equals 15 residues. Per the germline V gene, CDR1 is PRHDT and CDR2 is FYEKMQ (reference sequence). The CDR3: CANSLSGQGYNEQFF. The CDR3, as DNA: TGTGCCAACAGCTTATCTGGACAGGGCTACAATGAGCAGTTCTTC.

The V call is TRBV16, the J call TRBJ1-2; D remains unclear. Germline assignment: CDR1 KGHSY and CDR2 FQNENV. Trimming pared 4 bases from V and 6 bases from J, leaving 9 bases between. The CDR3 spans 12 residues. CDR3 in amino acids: CASSLTQNGYTF. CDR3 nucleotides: TGTGCCAGCAGCCTAACACAGAATGGCTACACCTTC.

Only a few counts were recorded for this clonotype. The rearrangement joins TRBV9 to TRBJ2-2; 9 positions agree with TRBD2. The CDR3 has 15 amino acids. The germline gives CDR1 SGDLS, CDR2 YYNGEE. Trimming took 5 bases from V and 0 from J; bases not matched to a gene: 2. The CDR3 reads CASRGGRANTGELFF. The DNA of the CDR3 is TGTGCCAGCAGAGGCGGGAGGGCGAACACCGGGGAGCTGTTTTTT.

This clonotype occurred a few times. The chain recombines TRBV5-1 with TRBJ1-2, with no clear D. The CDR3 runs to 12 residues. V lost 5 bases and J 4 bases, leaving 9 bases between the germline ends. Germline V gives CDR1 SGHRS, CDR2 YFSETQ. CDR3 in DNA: TGCGCCAGCAGTTATGTGGGCTATGGCTACACCTTC. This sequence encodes CASSYVGYGYTF.

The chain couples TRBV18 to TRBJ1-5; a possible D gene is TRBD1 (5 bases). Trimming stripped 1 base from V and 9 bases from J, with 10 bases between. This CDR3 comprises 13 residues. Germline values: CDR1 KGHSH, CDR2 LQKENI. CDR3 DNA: TGTGCCAGCTCACCACAGGGACGGGGGCCCCAGCATTTT. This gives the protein CASSPQGRGPQHF.

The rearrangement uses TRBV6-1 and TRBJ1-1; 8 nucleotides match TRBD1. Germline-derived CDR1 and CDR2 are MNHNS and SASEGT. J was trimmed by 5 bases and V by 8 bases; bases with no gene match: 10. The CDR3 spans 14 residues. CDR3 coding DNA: TGTGCCAGCGTCATGGACAGGGCGGTTACTGAAGCTTTCTTT. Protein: CASVMDRAVTEAFF.

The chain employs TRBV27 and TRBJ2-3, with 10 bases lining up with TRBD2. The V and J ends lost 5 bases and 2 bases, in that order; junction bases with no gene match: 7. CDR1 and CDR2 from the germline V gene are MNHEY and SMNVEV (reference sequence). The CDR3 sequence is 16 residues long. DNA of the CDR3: TGTGCCAGCAGTCTAGCGGGAGCTAGGTACACAGATACGCAGTATTTT. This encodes CASSLAGARYTDTQYF.